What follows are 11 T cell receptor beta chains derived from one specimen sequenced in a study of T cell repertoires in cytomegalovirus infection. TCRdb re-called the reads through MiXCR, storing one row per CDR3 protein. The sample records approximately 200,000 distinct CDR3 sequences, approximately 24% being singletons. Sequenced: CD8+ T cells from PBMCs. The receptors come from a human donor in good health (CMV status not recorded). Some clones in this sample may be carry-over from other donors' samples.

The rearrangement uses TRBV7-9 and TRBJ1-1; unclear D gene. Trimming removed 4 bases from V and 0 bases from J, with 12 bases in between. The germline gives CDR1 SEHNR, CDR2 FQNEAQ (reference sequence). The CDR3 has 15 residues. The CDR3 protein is CASSSLLGMNTEAFF. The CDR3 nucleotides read TGTGCCAGCAGCTCCCTCTTAGGGATGAACACTGAAGCTTTCTTT.

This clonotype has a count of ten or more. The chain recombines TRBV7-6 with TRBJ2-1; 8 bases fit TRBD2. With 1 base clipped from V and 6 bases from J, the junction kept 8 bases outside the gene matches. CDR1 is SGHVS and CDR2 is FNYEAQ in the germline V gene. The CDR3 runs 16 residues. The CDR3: CASSLGAGLVVNEQFF. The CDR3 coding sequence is TGTGCCAGCAGCTTAGGAGCGGGACTAGTGGTCAATGAGCAGTTCTTC.

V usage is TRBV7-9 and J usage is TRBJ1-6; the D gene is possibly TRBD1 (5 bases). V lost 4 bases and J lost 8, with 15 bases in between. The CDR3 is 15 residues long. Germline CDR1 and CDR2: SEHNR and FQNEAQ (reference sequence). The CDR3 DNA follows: TGTGCCAGCAGCTCCAGTGGGGCTGGGTATTCACCCCTCCACTTT. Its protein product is CASSSSGAGYSPLHF. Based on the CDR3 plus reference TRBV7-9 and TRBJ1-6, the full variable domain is DTGVSQNPRHKITKRGQNVTFRCDPISEHNRLYWYRQTLGQGPEFLTYFQNEAQLEKSRLLSDRFSAERPKGSFSTLEIQRTEQGDSAMYLCASSSSGAGYSPLHFGNGTRLTVT.

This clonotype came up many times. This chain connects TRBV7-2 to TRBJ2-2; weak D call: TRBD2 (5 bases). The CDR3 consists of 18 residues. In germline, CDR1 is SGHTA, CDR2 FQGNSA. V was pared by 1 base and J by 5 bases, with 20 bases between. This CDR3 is CASSLGGFRRAGTGELFF. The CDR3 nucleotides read TGTGCCAGCAGCTTAGGCGGGTTTCGGCGGGCTGGGACCGGGGAGCTGTTTTTT. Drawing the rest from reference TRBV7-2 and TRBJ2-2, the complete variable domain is GAGVSQSPSNKVTEKGKDVELRCDPISGHTALYWYRQSLGQGLEFLIYFQGNSAPDKSGLPSDRFSAERTGGSVSTLTIQRTQQEDSAVYLCASSLGGFRRAGTGELFFGEGSRLTVL.

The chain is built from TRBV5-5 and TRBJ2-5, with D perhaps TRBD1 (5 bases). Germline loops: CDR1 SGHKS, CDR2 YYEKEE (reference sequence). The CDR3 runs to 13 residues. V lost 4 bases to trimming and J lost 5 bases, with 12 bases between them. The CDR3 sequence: CASSGQGEETQYF. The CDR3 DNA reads TGTGCCAGCAGCGGGCAGGGTGAGGAGACCCAGTACTTC. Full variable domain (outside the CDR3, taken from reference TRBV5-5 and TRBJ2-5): DAGVTQSPTHLIKTRGQQVTLRCSPISGHKSVSWYQQVLGQGPQFIFQYYEKEERGRGNFPDRFSARQFPNYSSELNVNALLLGDSALYLCASSGQGEETQYFGPGTRLLVL.

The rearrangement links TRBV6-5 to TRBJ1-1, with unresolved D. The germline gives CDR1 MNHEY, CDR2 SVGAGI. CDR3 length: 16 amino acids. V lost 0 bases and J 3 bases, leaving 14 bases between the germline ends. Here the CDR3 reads CASSYSAGRSDTEAFF. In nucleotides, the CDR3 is TGTGCCAGCAGTTACTCTGCGGGGAGGAGTGACACTGAAGCTTTCTTT.

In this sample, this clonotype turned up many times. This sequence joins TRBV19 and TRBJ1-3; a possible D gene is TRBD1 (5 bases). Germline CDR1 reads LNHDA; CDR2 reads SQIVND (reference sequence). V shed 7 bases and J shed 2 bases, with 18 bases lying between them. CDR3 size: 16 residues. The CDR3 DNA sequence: TGTGCCAGTACCCTCGACCCAGGGATCGCTGGAAACACCATATATTTT. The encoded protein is CASTLDPGIAGNTIYF.

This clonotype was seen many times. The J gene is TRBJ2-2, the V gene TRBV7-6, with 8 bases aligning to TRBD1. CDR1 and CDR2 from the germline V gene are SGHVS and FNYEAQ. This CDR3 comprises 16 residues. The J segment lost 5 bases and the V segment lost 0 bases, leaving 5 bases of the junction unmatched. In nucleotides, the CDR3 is TGTGCCAGCAGCTTAGCGAGACAGGGGAGTACCGGGGAGCTGTTTTTT. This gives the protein CASSLARQGSTGELFF.

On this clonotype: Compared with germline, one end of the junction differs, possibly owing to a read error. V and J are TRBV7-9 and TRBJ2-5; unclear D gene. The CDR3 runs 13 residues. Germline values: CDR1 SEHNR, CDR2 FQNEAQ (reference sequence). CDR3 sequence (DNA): TGTGCCAACAGCTTAGGCGACCAAGAGACCCAGTACTTC. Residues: CANSLGDQETQYF.

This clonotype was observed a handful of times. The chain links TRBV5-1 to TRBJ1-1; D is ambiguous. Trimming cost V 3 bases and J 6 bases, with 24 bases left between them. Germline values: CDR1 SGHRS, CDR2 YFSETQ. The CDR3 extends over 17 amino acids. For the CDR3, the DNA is TGCGCCAGCAGCTCGCTCGAGGGAAAGCCTTTATCGGCTGAAGCTTTCTTT. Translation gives CASSSLEGKPLSAEAFF.

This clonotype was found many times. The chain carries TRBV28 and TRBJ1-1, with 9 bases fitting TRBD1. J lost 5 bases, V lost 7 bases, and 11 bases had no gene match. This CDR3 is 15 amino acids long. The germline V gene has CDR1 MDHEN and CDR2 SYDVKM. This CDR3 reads CASTSPWTGETEAFF. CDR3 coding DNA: TGTGCCAGCACCTCCCCGTGGACAGGGGAGACTGAAGCTTTCTTT.